Reported below is one T cell receptor beta chain. As yet, its antigen is unknown. CDR3 length equals 15 residues. The germline V gene encodes CDR1 MRHNA and CDR2 SNTAGT. V lost 3 bases and J lost 8; bases outside the gene matches: 7. In the PCR, 60 Vbeta and 13 Jbeta primers were used. Repertoires were generated with immunoSEQ multiplex PCR, while TCRdb's copy carries only in-frame clones and drops some. Among 200,000 or so clones listed, 76% were seen once. The sample belongs to a study of cytomegalovirus exposure and HLA in healthy donors. Regarding the study as a whole: Researchers reported that a few CMV-associated chains were confirmed in vitro as CMV antigen-specific. The study carried out a later analysis of TCR beta sequences. It associated around 17,000 of them with specific HLA alleles at a false discovery rate of 0.05. The authors listed 150 to 200 TCR beta chains as cytomegalovirus-associated. Researchers reported in a later analysis that common viral pathogens appeared linked to several top clusters.

Sequencing input: PBMCs. The chain recombines TRBV6-4 with TRBJ2-1; 10 nucleotides match TRBD2. The clonotype was recovered from a man aged 18 to 29 in good health and CMV-seronegative. Here the CDR3 DNA reads TGTGCCAGCAGTGATATACTAGCGGGACGGGATGAGCAGTTCTTC. This sequence encodes CASSDILAGRDEQFF.